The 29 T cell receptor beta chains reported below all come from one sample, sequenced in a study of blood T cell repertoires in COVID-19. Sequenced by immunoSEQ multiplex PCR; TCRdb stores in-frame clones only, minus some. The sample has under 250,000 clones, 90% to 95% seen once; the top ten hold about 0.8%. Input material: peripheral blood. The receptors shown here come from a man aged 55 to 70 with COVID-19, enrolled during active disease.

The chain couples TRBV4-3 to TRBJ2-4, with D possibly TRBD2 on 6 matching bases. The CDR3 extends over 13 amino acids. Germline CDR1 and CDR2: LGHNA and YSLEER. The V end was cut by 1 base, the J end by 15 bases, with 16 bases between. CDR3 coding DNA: TGCGCCAGCAGCCAAGGACTAACAGGACTACTGTACTTC. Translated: CASSQGLTGLLYF.

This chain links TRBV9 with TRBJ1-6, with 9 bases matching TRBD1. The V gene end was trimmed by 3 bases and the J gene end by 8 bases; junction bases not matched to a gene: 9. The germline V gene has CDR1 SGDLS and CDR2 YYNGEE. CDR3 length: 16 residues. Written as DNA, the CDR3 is TGTGCCAGCAGCGCCCGGACAGGGGCAGGGCATTCACCCCTCCACTTT. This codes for CASSARTGAGHSPLHF.

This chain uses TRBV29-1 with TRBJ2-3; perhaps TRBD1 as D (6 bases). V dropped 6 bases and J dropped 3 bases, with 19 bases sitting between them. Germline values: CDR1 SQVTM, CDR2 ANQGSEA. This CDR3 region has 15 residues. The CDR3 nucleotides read TGCAGCGTGACCAGGGGTGTGGGAACGACAGATACGCAGTATTTT. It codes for CSVTRGVGTTDTQYF.

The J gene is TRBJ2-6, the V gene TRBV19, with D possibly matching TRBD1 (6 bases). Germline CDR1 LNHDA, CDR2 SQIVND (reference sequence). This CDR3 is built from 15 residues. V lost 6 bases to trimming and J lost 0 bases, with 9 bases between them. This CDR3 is CASSVRGSGANVLTF. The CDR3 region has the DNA TGTGCCAGTAGCGTCAGGGGCTCTGGGGCCAACGTCCTGACTTTC.

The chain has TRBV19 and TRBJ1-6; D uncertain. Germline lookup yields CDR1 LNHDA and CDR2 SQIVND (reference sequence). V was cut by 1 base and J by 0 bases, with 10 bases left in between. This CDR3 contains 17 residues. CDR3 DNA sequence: TGTGCCAGTAGTATAGTGGCAGCGAGCTCCTATAATTCACCCCTCCACTTT. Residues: CASSIVAASSYNSPLHF.

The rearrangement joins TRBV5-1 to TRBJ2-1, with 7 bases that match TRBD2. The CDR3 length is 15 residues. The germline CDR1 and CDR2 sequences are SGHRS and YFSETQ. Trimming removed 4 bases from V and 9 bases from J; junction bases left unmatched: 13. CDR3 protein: CASSPGTTLGGEQFF. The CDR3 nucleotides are TGCGCCAGCAGCCCCGGGACTACCCTTGGGGGTGAGCAGTTCTTC.

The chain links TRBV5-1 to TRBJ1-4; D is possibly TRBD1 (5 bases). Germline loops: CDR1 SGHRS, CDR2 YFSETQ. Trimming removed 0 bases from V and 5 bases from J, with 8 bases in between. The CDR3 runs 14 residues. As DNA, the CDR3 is TGCGCCAGCAGCTTGGCGGGGGTCAATGAAAAACTGTTTTTT. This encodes CASSLAGVNEKLFF. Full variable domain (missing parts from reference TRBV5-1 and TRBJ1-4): KAGVTQTPRYLIKTRGQQVTLSCSPISGHRSVSWYQQTPGQGLQFLFEYFSETQRNKGNFPGRFSGRQFSNSRSEMNVSTLELGDSALYLCASSLAGVNEKLFFGSGTQLSVL.

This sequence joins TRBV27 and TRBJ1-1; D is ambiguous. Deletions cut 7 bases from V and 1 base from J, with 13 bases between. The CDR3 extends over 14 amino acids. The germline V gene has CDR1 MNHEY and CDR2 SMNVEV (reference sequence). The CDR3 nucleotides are TGTGCCAGCAATTCGGGTTATCAGAACACTGAAGCTTTCTTT. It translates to CASNSGYQNTEAFF.

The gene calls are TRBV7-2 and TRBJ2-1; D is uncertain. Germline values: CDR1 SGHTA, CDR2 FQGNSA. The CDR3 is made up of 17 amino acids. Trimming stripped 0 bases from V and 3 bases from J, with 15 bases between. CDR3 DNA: TGTGCCAGCAGCTTAGCCCACATAGGTCGACTCTACAATGAGCAGTTCTTC. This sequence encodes CASSLAHIGRLYNEQFF.

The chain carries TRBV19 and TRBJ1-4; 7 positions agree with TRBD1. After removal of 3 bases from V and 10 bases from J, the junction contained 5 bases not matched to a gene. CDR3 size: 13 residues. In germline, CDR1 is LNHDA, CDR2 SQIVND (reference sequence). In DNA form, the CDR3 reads TGTGCCAGTAGTATCGGCGCAGGGGGAAAACTGTTTTTT. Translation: CASSIGAGGKLFF.

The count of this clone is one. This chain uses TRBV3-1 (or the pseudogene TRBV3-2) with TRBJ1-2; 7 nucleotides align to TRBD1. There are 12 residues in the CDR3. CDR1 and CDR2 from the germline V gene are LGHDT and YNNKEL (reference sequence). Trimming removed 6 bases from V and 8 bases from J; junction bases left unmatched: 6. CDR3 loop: CASRNRGGGYTF. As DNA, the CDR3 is TGTGCCAGCAGGAACAGGGGTGGGGGCTACACCTTC.

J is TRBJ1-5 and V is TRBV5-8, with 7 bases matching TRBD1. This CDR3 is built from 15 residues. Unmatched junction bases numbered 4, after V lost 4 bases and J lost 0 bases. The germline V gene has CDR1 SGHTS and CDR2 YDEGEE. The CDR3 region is CASSRGQISNQPQHF. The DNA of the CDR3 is TGTGCCAGCAGCAGGGGACAGATTAGCAATCAGCCCCAGCATTTT. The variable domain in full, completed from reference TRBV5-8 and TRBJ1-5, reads EAGVTQSPTHLIKTRGQQATLRCSPISGHTSVYWYQQALGLGLQFLLWYDEGEERNRGNFPPRFSGRQFPNYSSELNVNALELEDSALYLCASSRGQISNQPQHFGDGTRLSIL.

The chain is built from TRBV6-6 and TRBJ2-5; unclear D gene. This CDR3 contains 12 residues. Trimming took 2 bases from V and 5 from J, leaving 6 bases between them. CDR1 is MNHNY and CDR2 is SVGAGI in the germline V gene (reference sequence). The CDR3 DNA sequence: TGTGCCAGCAGTTACCGGGTCGAGACCCAGTACTTC. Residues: CASSYRVETQYF.

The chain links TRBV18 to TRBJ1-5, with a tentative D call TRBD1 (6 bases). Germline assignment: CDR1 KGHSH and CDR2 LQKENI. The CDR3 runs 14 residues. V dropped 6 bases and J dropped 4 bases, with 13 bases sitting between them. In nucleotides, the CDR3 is TGTGCCAGCTCGGACACAGGGACGAATCAGCCCCAGCATTTT. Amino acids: CASSDTGTNQPQHF. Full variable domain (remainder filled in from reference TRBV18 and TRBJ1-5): NAGVMQNPRHLVRRRGQEARLRCSPMKGHSHVYWYRQLPEEGLKFMVYLQKENIIDESGMPKERFSAEFPKEGPSILRIQQVVRGDSAAYFCASSDTGTNQPQHFGDGTRLSIL.

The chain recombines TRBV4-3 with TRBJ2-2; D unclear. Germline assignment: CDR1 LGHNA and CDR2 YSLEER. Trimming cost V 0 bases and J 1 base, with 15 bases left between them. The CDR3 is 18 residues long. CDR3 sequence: CASSQDRWAGGNTGELFF. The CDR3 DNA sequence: TGCGCCAGCAGCCAAGACAGGTGGGCAGGTGGGAACACCGGGGAGCTGTTTTTT.

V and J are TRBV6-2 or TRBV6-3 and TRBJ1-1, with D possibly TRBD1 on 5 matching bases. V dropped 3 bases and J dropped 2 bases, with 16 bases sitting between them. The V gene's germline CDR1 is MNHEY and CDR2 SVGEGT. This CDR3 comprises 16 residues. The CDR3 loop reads CASSYRAGRVNTEAFF. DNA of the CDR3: TGTGCCAGCAGTTATCGTGCAGGGAGGGTTAACACTGAAGCTTTCTTT.

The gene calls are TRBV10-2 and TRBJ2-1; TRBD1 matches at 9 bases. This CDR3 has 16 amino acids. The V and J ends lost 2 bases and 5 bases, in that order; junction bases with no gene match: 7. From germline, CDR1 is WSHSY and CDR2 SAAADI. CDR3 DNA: TGCGCCAGCAGTGAGCCCCACAGGGGGCCTAACAATGAGCAGTTCTTC. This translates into CASSEPHRGPNNEQFF.

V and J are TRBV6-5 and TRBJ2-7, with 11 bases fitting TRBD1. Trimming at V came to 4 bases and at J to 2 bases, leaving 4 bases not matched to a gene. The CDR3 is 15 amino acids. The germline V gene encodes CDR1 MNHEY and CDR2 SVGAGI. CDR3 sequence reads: CASSSPGQGAYEQYF. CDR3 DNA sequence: TGTGCCAGCAGTTCCCCGGGACAGGGGGCCTACGAGCAGTACTTC.

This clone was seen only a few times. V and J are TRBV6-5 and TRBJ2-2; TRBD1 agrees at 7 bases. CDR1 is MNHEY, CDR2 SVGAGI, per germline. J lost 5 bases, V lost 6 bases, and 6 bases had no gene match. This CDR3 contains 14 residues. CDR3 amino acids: CASSRDSKTGELFF. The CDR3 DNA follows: TGTGCCAGCAGCCGGGACAGTAAAACCGGGGAGCTGTTTTTT.

CDR3 sequence: CASSSYDRARGYTF. The CDR3 coding sequence is TGTGCCAGCAGCTCCTACGACAGGGCAAGGGGCTACACCTTC. This chain links TRBV7-2 with TRBJ1-2; TRBD1 agrees at 7 bases. The germline V gene encodes CDR1 SGHTA and CDR2 FQGNSA. V lost 4 bases, J lost 8 bases, and 10 bases stayed unmatched. This CDR3 spans 14 amino acids.

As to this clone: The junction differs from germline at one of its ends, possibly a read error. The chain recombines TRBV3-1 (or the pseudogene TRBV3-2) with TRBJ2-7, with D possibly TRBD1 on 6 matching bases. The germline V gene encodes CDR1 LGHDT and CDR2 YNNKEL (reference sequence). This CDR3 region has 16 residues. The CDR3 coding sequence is TGTGCCAGCAGCCAAGCCCCCGCACAGGGCTCCCACGAGCAGTACTTC. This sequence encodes CASSQAPAQGSHEQYF.

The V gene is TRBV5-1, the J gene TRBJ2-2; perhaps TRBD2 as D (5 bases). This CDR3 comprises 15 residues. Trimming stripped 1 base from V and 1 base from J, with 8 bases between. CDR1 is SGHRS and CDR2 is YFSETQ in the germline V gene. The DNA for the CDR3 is TGCGCCAGCAGCTTGCGGGAAAAGAACACCGGGGAGCTGTTTTTT. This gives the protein CASSLREKNTGELFF.

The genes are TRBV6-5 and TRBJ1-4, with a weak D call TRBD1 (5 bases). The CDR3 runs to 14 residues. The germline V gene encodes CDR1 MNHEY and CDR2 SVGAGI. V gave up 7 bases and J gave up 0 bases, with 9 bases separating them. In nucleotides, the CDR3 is TGTGCCAGCACAGGGTCCGCAACTAATGAAAAACTGTTTTTT. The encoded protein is CASTGSATNEKLFF.

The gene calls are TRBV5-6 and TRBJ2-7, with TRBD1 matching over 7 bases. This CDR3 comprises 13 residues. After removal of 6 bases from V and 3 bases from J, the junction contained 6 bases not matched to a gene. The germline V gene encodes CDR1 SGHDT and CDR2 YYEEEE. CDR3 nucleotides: TGTGCCAGCAACAAGGACAGGATCTACGAGCAGTACTTC. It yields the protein CASNKDRIYEQYF.

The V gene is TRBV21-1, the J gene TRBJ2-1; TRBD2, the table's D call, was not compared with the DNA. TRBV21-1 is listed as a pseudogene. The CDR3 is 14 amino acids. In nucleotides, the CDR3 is TGTGCCAGCGTAACCAAGACTCCCCCCCTCGAGCAGTTCTTC. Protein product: CASVTKTPPLEQFF.

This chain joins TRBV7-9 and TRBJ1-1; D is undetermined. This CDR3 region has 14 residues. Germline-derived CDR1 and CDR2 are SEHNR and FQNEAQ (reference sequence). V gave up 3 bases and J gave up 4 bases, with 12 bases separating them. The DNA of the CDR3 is TGTGCCAGCAGCTTCGAAGCAGGCAGCACTGAAGCTTTCTTT. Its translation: CASSFEAGSTEAFF.

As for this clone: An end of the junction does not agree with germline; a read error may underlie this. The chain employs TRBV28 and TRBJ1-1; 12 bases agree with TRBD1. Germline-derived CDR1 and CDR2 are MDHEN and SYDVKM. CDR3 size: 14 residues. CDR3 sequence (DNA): TGTGCCCGCAGGGGGACAGGGGGCGCGAGGGGGGCTTTCTTT. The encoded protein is CARRGTGGARGAFF. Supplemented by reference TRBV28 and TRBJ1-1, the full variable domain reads DVKVTQSSRYLVKRTGEKVFLECVQDMDHENMFWYRQDPGLGLRLIYFSYDVKMKEKGDIPEGYSVSREKKERFSLILESASTNQTSMYLCARRGTGGARGAFFGQGTRLTVV.

CDR3 DNA: TGTGCCAGCGCTGCCGGGACTAGCGGGAGATACATTCAGTACTTC. Translated, it gives CASAAGTSGRYIQYF. The rearrangement uses TRBV14 and TRBJ2-4; 14 nucleotides match TRBD2. This CDR3 region has 15 residues. V trimming: 8 bases; J trimming: 8 bases; junction bases outside the gene matches: 8. Germline V CDR1 and CDR2: SGHDN, FVKESK.

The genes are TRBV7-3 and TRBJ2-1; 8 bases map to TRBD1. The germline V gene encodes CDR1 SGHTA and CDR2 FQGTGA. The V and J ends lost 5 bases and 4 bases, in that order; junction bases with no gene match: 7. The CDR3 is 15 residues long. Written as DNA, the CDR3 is TGTGCCAGCAGCGGTCCGGGACAGGCTTACAATGAGCAGTTCTTC. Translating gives CASSGPGQAYNEQFF.